The 4 T cell receptor beta chains presented below share a single source sample, sequenced in a study of persistence of HIV-infected CD4 T cells. Nonspecific anti-CD3/anti-CD28 bead stimulation represents the broad CD4+ T cell repertoire. Responding CD4+ T cells were sorted by upregulation of both CD40 ligand and CD69. Their specific antigens are unknown. Sequencing used immunoSEQ version 4 in survey mode. Libraries were prepared by immunoSEQ multiplex PCR; TCRdb keeps only in-frame clonotypes and omits some of them. The table records 35,000 to 50,000 clones, approximately 91% of them present only once. The sample here was CD4+ T cells sorted from PBMCs after roughly 20-hour stimulation, taken from a patient who received antiretroviral therapy. These receptor sequences come from an adult man with HIV who was CMV-seropositive.

V usage is TRBV9 and J usage is TRBJ1-2; the D gene is possibly TRBD1 (6 bases). This CDR3 comprises 17 residues. Trimming removed 0 bases at V and 1 base at J, with 16 bases between. Germline loops: CDR1 SGDLS, CDR2 YYNGEE. CDR3 amino acids: CASSVEPESGVNYGYTF. The CDR3 DNA reads TGTGCCAGCAGCGTAGAACCGGAGTCAGGGGTTAACTATGGCTACACCTTC.

J is TRBJ2-7 and V is TRBV7-3; TRBD1 agrees at 9 bases. Germline V gene sequence: CDR1 SGHTA, CDR2 FQGTGA. The CDR3 totals 15 residues. With 2 bases clipped from V and 4 bases from J, the junction kept 6 bases outside the gene matches. The CDR3: CASSLWDRAEYEQYF. In DNA form, the CDR3 reads TGTGCCAGCAGCTTATGGGACAGGGCGGAATACGAGCAGTACTTC.

The rearrangement links TRBV7-3 to TRBJ2-1, with a tentative D call TRBD2 (6 bases). Germline V gene data show CDR1 as SGHTA and CDR2 as FQGTGA. V gave up 0 bases and J gave up 5 bases, with 11 bases separating them. This CDR3 is built from 15 residues. The CDR3 reads CASSLTSTSNNEQFF. The CDR3 DNA reads as TGTGCCAGCAGCTTAACTTCGACTAGTAACAATGAGCAGTTCTTC.

The chain employs TRBV5-5 and TRBJ1-4; 7 positions agree with TRBD1. Unmatched junction bases numbered 3, after V lost 2 bases and J lost 8 bases. CDR3 size: 13 residues. Per the germline V gene, CDR1 is SGHKS and CDR2 is YYEKEE (reference sequence). CDR3 loop: CASSLGTEEKLFF. The CDR3 nucleotides read TGTGCCAGCAGCTTAGGGACAGAAGAAAAACTGTTTTTT.